This T cell receptor beta chain was identified in a study of shared clonotypes between healthy human individuals. Study conclusions and caveats: Collection of samples was limited to blood; tissue repertoires likely differ. Despite large depth, sorted-subset datasets appeared incompletely sequenced. It was observed that 4% to 6% of naive CD4 clonotypes were shared across a few donors.

CD8 memory cells included CD45RO+ cells plus CCR7-negative CD45RA+ TemRA cells. The trim removed 5 bases at V and 3 bases at J, leaving 11 bases unmatched. Germline-derived CDR1 and CDR2 are MNHEY and SMNVEV (reference sequence). CDR3 length equals 16 residues. Remarks on this clone: As yet, its antigen is unknown.

Repertoires were generated with immunoSEQ multiplex PCR, while TCRdb's copy carries only in-frame clones and drops some. The data hold some 690,000 clones, with roughly 91% observed a single time. This clonotype was sampled from a man between 18 and 29 years old in good health. Some clones in this sample may be carry-over from other donors' samples. The V gene is TRBV27, the J gene TRBJ2-5; 8 bases map to TRBD1. The sample comprised memory CD8+ T cells from PBMCs. Subset indicated: CD45RO+ cells pooled with CCR7-negative TemRA cells. The CDR3 bases are TGTGCCAGCAGTCTAGGACAGGGTAGGATGGAAGAGACCCAGTACTTC. Translation: CASSLGQGRMEETQYF.